Following are 8 T cell receptor beta chains from one sample sequenced in a study of blood T cell repertoires in COVID-19. The table came from immunoSEQ multiplex PCR; TCRdb's copy has only in-frame clones and leaves some out. The table lists around 180,000 clones, about 83% of them singletons. Sequences were obtained from peripheral blood. The receptors stem from a human donor in a cohort sampled during active COVID-19.

The sample holds a few counts of this clone. The gene calls are TRBV7-6 and TRBJ2-7, with 7 bases lining up with TRBD2. This CDR3 is built from 15 residues. Germline lookup yields CDR1 SGHVS and CDR2 FNYEAQ. V shed 5 bases and J 3 bases; nucleotides not matched to a gene: 10. CDR3 sequence (DNA): TGTGCCAGCAGCCCCTCAACGGGGGGAGTCTACGAGCAGTACTTC. This translates into CASSPSTGGVYEQYF. Complete variable domain (other parts from reference TRBV7-6 and TRBJ2-7): GAGVSQSPRYKVTKRGQDVALRCDPISGHVSLYWYRQALGQGPEFLTYFNYEAQQDKSGLPNDRFSAERPEGSISTLTIQRTEQRDSAMYRCASSPSTGGVYEQYFGPGTRLTVT.

This rearrangement joins TRBV6-5 to TRBJ1-5; 9 bases fit TRBD1. J gave up 2 bases and V 10 bases, and 6 bases lay outside the gene matches. CDR1 is MNHEY, CDR2 SVGAGI, per germline. The CDR3 has 14 residues. In nucleotides, the CDR3 is TGTGCCACCTCGACAGGGGGGGGCAATCAGCCCCAGCATTTT. Translated, it gives CATSTGGGNQPQHF.

The V gene is TRBV28, the J gene TRBJ1-6, with D hard to call. Germline assignment: CDR1 MDHEN and CDR2 SYDVKM. V gave up 4 bases and J gave up 11 bases, with 9 bases separating them. CDR3 length equals 12 residues. This CDR3 reads CASSSGWPPLHF. The CDR3, as DNA: TGTGCCAGCAGTTCGGGTTGGCCACCCCTCCACTTT.

The chain uses TRBV10-3 and TRBJ1-2, with D tentatively TRBD1 (6 bases). Looked up from germline, CDR1 is ENHRY and CDR2 is SYGVKD. This CDR3 spans 13 amino acids. V lost 6 bases and J 1 base, leaving 9 bases between the germline ends. In nucleotides, the CDR3 is TGTGCCATCAGCGGACAGCTTAACTATGGCTACACCTTC. This sequence encodes CAISGQLNYGYTF.

V is TRBV27 and J is TRBJ2-5; 7 nucleotides align to TRBD2. CDR3 length: 19 amino acids. The V gene's germline CDR1 is MNHEY and CDR2 SMNVEV (reference sequence). Trimming took 4 bases from V and 3 from J; bases not matched to a gene: 20. The CDR3 sequence: CASSSYALGGREAKETQYF. CDR3 coding DNA: TGTGCCAGCAGTTCATATGCGCTCGGGGGGAGGGAGGCTAAAGAGACCCAGTACTTC.

The chain uses TRBV5-1 and TRBJ1-5, with D unclear. The length of the CDR3 is 14 residues. From germline, CDR1 is SGHRS and CDR2 YFSETQ. The V and J ends lost 0 bases and 1 base respectively, with 5 bases between them. CDR3 residues: CASSLGGSNQPQHF. CDR3 DNA: TGCGCCAGCAGCTTGGGAGGGAGCAATCAGCCCCAGCATTTT.

The J gene is TRBJ1-4, the V gene TRBV28; D unclear. The CDR3 runs to 16 residues. Germline V gene sequence: CDR1 MDHEN, CDR2 SYDVKM. Trimming took off 4 bases at V and 3 bases at J, with 15 bases between the two ends. This chain's CDR3 is CASSYLERLSNEKLFF. For the CDR3, the DNA is TGTGCCAGCAGTTACCTCGAGAGGCTGTCTAATGAAAAACTGTTTTTT.

J is TRBJ1-4 and V is TRBV11-2; unclear D gene. This CDR3 region has 15 residues. Looked up from germline, CDR1 is SGHAT and CDR2 is FQNNGV. The germline V and J ends were trimmed by 5 bases and 10 bases, with 20 bases remaining between them. CDR3 sequence reads: CASSQLGSLPGKLFF. CDR3 DNA: TGTGCCAGCAGCCAACTAGGTAGCCTGCCGGGAAAACTGTTTTTT.